A selection of T cell receptor beta chains follows, all from one sample in a study of blood T cell repertoires in COVID-19. The method was immunoSEQ multiplex PCR; TCRdb's version includes in-frame clones alone and lacks a portion of them. In the table there are 30,000 to 50,000 clones, around 79% of which are singletons. The specimen was peripheral blood. The receptors here all came from a man aged 65 to 85 with acute or convalescent COVID-19. The CDR3 runs from the conserved cysteine through the conserved F or W. D genes are given only for firm matches. Some rows mark clone size as missing; the rest say once, few, many or name a class of expanded clone.

d_gene	v_gene	j_gene	abundance	CDR3nt	CDR3aa
TRBD1	TRBV10-3	TRBJ1-6	.	TGTGCCATCAAGGGACAGGGTTATTCACCCCTCCACTTT	CAIKGQGYSPLHF
TRBD2	TRBV5-5	TRBJ2-7	once	TGTGCCAGCAGCTATGGGACTAGCGGAGTCTCCTACGAGCAGTACTTC	CASSYGTSGVSYEQYF
.	TRBV28	TRBJ1-3	few	TGTGCCAGCAGTTTATTATTCCGCTCTGGAAACACCATATATTTT	CASSLLFRSGNTIYF
.	TRBV7-8	TRBJ1-6	.	TGTGCCAGCAGCTTAGGGGGCCAGGGTAATTCACCCCTCCACTTT	CASSLGGQGNSPLHF
.	TRBV7-6	TRBJ1-3	.	TGTGCCAGCAGCTTAGAGGAGGTCGCGAGCTCTGGAAACACCATATATTTT	CASSLEEVASSGNTIYF
TRBD1	TRBV7-9	TRBJ2-7	medium-sized	TGTGCCAGCAGTCACTCGACAGGGGGAGTCCACGAGCAGTACTTC	CASSHSTGGVHEQYF
TRBD1	TRBV6-5	TRBJ2-3	.	TGTGCCAGCAACACAGGGGTCGCGGATACGCAGTATTTT	CASNTGVADTQYF
TRBD2	TRBV7-3	TRBJ2-3	.	TGTGCCAGCAGCTTAACGGCGGGAGCCGATACGCAGTATTTT	CASSLTAGADTQYF
.	TRBV19	TRBJ2-7	.	TGTGCCACCGCGGGACCCCCACTCTACGAGCAGTACTTC	CATAGPPLYEQYF
TRBD1	TRBV7-9	TRBJ1-5	once	TGTGCCAGCAGCCTACAGGGGTCTAGCAATCAGCCCCAGCATTTT	CASSLQGSSNQPQHF
TRBD1	TRBV24-1	TRBJ2-2	.	TGTGCCACCAGCCGGGACAGTTACACCGGGGAGCTGTTTTTT	CATSRDSYTGELFF
TRBD1	TRBV20-1	TRBJ1-1	.	TGCAGTGCTTCCGGGACAGGAGCTTTCTTT	CSASGTGAFF
TRBD2	TRBV4-2	TRBJ2-2	.	TGTGCCAGCAGCCAAGTTGAGCGGGAGGGCACCGGGGAGCTGTTTTTT	CASSQVEREGTGELFF
.	TRBV28	TRBJ2-6	.	TGTGCCAGCAGTTTCTACGGCTCTGGGGCCAACGTCCTGACTTTC	CASSFYGSGANVLTF
TRBD1	TRBV5-4	TRBJ2-7	few	TGTGCCAGCAGCCCGGACAGGGGATTGTGGGAGCAGTACTTC	CASSPDRGLWEQYF
TRBD2	TRBV5-1	TRBJ2-1	.	TGCGCCAGCAGCTTGAATAGAGGACTAGCGAACGATGAGCAGTTCTTC	CASSLNRGLANDEQFF